The clone carrying this TCR beta chain was recorded a few times. The data belong to a study of shared clonotypes between healthy human individuals. Sequenced by immunoSEQ multiplex PCR; TCRdb stores in-frame clones only, minus some. The sample has about 820,000 clones; 80% to 95% are singletons. Positive CCR7 selection of CD45RO-negative cells yielded the naive CD8 cells, and terminally differentiated effector memory CD45RA+ cells were excluded. Sequencing was done on a sample of naive CD8+ T cells sorted from blood. This TCR derives from a man aged 25-45 years in good health.

As DNA, the CDR3 is TGTGCCAGCAGTGGATCTGGACAGGGTAGCTCCTACGAGCAGTACTTC. Its protein product is CASSGSGQGSSYEQYF. The rearrangement links TRBV6-1 to TRBJ2-7; 8 positions agree with TRBD1. The CDR3 runs to 16 residues. V shed 4 bases and J 0 bases; nucleotides not matched to a gene: 8. CDR1 is MNHNS, CDR2 SASEGT, per germline.